This entry describes one T cell receptor beta chain. These data belong to a study of blood T cell repertoires in COVID-19. The wider study: Both acute and convalescent COVID-19 samples were obtained from the United States, Italy and Spain.

CDR3 length equals 17 residues. The germline gives CDR1 LGHDT, CDR2 YNNKEL (reference sequence). Trimming removed 1 base from V and 1 base from J; junction bases left unmatched: 7. Original handling: Using reference gene primer amplification, nucleated cell counts were estimated. TCRdb keeps only in-frame clones here, not all; method: immunoSEQ multiplex PCR. The V and J calls and clone size come from that table; D and trimming were worked out from the DNA. The sample comprises approximately 160,000 clones, roughly 71% of which are singletons, and around 3.4% rests with the top ten. Specimen: peripheral blood. This TCR derives from a woman older than 75 with acute or convalescent COVID-19. The J gene is TRBJ2-5, the V gene TRBV3-1 (or the pseudogene TRBV3-2), with 9 bases aligning to TRBD1. The CDR3 is CASSQVPGQGIQETQYF. DNA of the CDR3: TGTGCCAGCAGCCAAGTTCCGGGACAGGGCATCCAAGAGACCCAGTACTTC.